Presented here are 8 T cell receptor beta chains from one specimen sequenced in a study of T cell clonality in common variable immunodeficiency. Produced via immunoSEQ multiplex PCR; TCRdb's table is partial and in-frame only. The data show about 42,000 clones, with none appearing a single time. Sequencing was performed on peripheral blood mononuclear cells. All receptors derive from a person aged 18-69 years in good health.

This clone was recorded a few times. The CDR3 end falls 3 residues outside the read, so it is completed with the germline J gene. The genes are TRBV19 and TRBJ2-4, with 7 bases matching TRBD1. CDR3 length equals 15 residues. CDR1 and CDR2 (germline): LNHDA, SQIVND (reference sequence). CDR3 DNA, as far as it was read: TGTGCCAGTAGTATAGCAACCGGGACAGACTATGGT. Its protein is CASSIATGTDYG. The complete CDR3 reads CASSIATGTDYGQYF.

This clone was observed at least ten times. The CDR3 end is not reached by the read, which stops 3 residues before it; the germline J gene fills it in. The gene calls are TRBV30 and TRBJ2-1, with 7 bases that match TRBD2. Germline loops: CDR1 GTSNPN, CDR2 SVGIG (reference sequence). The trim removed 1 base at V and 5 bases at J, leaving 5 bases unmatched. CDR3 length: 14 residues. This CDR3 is CAWSGLADHNEQFF. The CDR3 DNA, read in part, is TGTGCCTGGAGTGGGCTAGCGGACCACAATGAG.

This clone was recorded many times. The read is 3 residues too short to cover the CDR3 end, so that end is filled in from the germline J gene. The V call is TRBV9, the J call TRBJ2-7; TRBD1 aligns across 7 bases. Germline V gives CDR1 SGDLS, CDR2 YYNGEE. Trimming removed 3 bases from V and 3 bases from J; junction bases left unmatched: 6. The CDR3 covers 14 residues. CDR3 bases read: TGTGCCAGCAGCGAGACGGGACAGCTCTACGAG. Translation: CASSETGQLYE. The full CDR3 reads CASSETGQLYEQYF.

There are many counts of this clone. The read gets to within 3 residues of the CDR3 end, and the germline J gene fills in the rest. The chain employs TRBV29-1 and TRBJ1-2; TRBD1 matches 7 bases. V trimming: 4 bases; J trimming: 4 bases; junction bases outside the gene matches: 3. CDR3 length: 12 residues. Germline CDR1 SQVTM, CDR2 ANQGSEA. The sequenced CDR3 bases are TGCAGCGTTGGGGACAGCCTCTATGGC. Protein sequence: CSVGDSLYG. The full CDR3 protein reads CSVGDSLYGYTF.

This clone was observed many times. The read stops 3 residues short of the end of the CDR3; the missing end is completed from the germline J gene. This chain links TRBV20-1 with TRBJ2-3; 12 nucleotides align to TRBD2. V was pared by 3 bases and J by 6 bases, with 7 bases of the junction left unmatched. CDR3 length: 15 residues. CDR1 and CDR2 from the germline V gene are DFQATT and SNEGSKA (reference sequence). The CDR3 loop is CSARGLAGGPDTQYF. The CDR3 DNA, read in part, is TGCAGTGCTAGGGGTCTAGCGGGAGGGCCCGATACG.

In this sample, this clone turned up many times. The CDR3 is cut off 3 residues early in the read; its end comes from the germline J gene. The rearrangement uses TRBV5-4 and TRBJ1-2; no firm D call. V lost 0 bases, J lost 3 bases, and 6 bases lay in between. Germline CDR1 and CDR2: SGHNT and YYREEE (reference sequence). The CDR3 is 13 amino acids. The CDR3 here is CASSLVADYGYTF. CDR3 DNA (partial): TGTGCCAGCAGCTTGGTTGCAGACTATGGC.

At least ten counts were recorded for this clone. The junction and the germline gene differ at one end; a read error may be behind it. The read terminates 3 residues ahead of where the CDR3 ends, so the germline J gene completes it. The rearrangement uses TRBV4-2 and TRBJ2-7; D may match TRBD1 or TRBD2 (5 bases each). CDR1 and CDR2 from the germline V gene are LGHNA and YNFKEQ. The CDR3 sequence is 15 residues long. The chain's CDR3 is CASSQLTGGSYEQYF. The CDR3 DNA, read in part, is TGCGCCAGCAGCCAGCTTACAGGAGGCTCCTACGAG.

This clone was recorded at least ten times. CDR3 DNA, as far as it was read: TGTGCCAGCAGTGGGGTGTTAGCGGGTGAG. Translating gives CASSGVLAGE. The whole CDR3 protein reads CASSGVLAGEQFF. The chain couples TRBV2 to TRBJ2-1; the match to TRBD2 covers 7 bases. Read sequence stops 3 residues before the CDR3 end, and the germline J gene provides the missing end. The ends lost 4 bases at V and 9 bases at J; junction bases unmatched: 6. Germline CDR1 SNHLY, CDR2 FYNNEI. The length of the CDR3 is 13 residues.